The 8 T cell receptor beta chains given below trace back to one sample, sequenced in a study of radiation and T cells in renal cell carcinoma. Only in-frame clones appear in the TCRdb table, and some are missing; sequencing was by immunoSEQ multiplex PCR. Among 150,000 or so clones listed, roughly 90% were seen once. Indicated time point: baseline pretreatment blood. Regarding treatment: 15 Gy SBRT to primary tumor, nephrectomy 4 weeks later. Material: blood, obtained from a patient whose treatment included radiotherapy and nephrectomy. These receptors all come from a woman in her 70s with renal cell carcinoma.

The chain recombines TRBV4-2 with TRBJ1-2, with 7 bases lining up with TRBD1. In germline, CDR1 is LGHNA, CDR2 YNFKEQ. Trimming took 4 bases from V and 2 from J; bases not matched to a gene: 4. This CDR3 comprises 14 residues. In DNA form, the CDR3 reads TGTGCCAGCAGCCCATTACAGGGGAACTATGGCTACACCTTC. It encodes CASSPLQGNYGYTF.

This clone was picked up one time. The chain has TRBV10-3 and TRBJ2-2; weak D call: TRBD2 (5 bases). The CDR3 sequence is 14 residues long. Trimming removed 10 bases from V and 2 bases from J, with 14 bases in between. The germline CDR1 and CDR2 sequences are ENHRY and SYGVKD. The CDR3 sequence: CATRGGFNTGELFF. The CDR3 DNA reads as TGTGCCACTCGAGGCGGGTTCAACACCGGGGAGCTGTTTTTT.

This clone was seen only a few times. This chain connects TRBV5-1 to TRBJ1-1; 7 bases map to TRBD1. Germline lookup yields CDR1 SGHRS and CDR2 YFSETQ. The V and J ends lost 4 bases and 6 bases, in that order; junction bases with no gene match: 6. This CDR3 comprises 13 residues. The chain's CDR3 is CASSLDRLAEAFF. CDR3 nucleotide sequence: TGCGCCAGCAGCCTGGACAGGCTCGCTGAAGCTTTCTTT.

J is TRBJ1-5 and V is TRBV2; D gene uncertain. V gave up 3 bases and J gave up 4 bases, with 10 bases separating them. This CDR3 comprises 14 residues. CDR1 and CDR2 from the germline V gene are SNHLY and FYNNEI. This CDR3 is CASSESTSNQPQHF. The CDR3 DNA reads as TGTGCCAGCAGTGAGTCGACATCTAATCAGCCCCAGCATTTT.

This chain connects TRBV6-5 to TRBJ1-1; D remains ambiguous. V was cut by 2 bases and J by 1 base, with 5 bases left in between. In germline, CDR1 is MNHEY, CDR2 SVGAGI. The CDR3 totals 13 residues. The CDR3 protein is CASSYGENTEAFF. The CDR3 DNA reads as TGTGCCAGCAGTTACGGCGAGAACACTGAAGCTTTCTTT.

The chain employs TRBV28 and TRBJ1-2, with 10 bases lining up with TRBD1. Germline assignment: CDR1 MDHEN and CDR2 SYDVKM. This CDR3 contains 14 residues. Trimming took 5 bases from V and 6 from J; bases not matched to a gene: 6. The CDR3, as DNA: TGTGCCAGCAGTCTTAGACAGGGGGCACATGGCTACACCTTC. It is translated as CASSLRQGAHGYTF.

The chain is built from TRBV10-3 and TRBJ1-5; tentatively, D is TRBD1 (5 bases). This CDR3 comprises 16 residues. Germline CDR1 ENHRY, CDR2 SYGVKD. V dropped 0 bases and J dropped 2 bases, with 11 bases sitting between them. The CDR3 bases are TGTGCCATCAGTGAGTCGTCAGCCAGGGGCAATCAGCCCCAGCATTTT. As protein: CAISESSARGNQPQHF.

The rearrangement links TRBV2 to TRBJ2-2, with TRBD1 matching over 10 bases. CDR1 SNHLY and CDR2 FYNNEI come from the germline V gene. J gave up 4 bases and V 7 bases, and 3 bases lay outside the gene matches. CDR3 length: 14 amino acids. The CDR3 DNA reads TGTGCCAGCAACCGGGACAGGGGCACCGGGGAGCTGTTTTTT. Protein product: CASNRDRGTGELFF.